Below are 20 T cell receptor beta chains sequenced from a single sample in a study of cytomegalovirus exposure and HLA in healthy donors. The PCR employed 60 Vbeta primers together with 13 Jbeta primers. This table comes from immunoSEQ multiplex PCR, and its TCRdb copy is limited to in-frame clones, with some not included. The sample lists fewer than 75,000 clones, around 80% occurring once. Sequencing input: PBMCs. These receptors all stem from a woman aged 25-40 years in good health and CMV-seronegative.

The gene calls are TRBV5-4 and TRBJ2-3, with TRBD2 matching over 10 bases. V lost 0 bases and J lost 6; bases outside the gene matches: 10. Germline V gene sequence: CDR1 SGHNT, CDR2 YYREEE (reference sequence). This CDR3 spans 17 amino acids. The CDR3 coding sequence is TGTGCCAGCAGCTTGGGGCCTAGCGGGAGTCCAAGGGATACGCAGTATTTT. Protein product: CASSLGPSGSPRDTQYF.

DNA of the CDR3: TGCGCCAGCTCTTCTAGCCGGGCCCAGCGGGGTAAGCAAGATACGCAGTATTTT. Its translation: CASSSSRAQRGKQDTQYF. This chain connects TRBV4-1 to TRBJ2-3; 7 positions agree with TRBD2. This CDR3 has 18 residues. J was trimmed by 5 bases and V by 8 bases; bases with no gene match: 22. CDR1 is MGHRA, CDR2 YSYEKL, per germline.

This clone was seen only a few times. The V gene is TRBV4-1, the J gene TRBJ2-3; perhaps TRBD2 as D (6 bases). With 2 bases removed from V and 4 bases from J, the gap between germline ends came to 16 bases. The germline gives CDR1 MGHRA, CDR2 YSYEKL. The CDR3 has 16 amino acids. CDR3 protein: CASSQTFPGVPDTQYF. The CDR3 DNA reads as TGCGCCAGCAGCCAAACTTTTCCGGGAGTTCCAGATACGCAGTATTTT.

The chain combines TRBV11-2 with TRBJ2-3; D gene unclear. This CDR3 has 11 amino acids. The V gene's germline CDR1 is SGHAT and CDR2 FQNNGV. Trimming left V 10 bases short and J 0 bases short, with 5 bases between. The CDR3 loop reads CATRSTDTQYF. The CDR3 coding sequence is TGTGCCACGAGAAGCACAGATACGCAGTATTTT. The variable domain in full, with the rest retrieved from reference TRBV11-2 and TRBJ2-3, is EAGVAQSPRYKIIEKRQSVAFWCNPISGHATLYWYQQILGQGPKLLIQFQNNGVVDDSQLPKDRFSAERLKGVDSTLKIQPAKLEDSAVYLCATRSTDTQYFGPGTRLTVL.

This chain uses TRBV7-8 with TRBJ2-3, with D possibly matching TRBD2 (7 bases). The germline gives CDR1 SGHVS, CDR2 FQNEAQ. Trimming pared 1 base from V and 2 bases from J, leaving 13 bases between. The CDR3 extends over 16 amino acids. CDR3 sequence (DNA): TGTGCCAGCAGCTTAGAAGGGGCGGGGGCCACAGATACGCAGTATTTT. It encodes CASSLEGAGATDTQYF.

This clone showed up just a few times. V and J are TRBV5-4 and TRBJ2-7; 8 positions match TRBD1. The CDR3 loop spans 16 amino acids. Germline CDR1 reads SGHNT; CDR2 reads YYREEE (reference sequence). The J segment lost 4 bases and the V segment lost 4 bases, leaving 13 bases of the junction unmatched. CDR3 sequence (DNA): TGTGCCAGCAGCCCAGACAGGGGCGCGGGGCAGTACGAGCAGTACTTC. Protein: CASSPDRGAGQYEQYF.

CDR3 residues: CASSRGGRLREVYGYTF. Here the CDR3 DNA reads TGTGCCAGCAGCCGAGGAGGACGGCTCCGGGAGGTGTATGGCTACACCTTC. The chain couples TRBV5-4 to TRBJ1-2; D is unclear. Germline CDR1 is SGHNT and CDR2 is YYREEE (reference sequence). Trimming cost V 4 bases and J 5 bases, with 24 bases left between them. The CDR3 sequence is 17 residues long.

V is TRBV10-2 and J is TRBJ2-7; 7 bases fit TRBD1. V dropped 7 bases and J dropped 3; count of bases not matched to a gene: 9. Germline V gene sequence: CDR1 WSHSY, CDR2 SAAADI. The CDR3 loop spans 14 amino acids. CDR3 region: CASTGTAGGYEQYF. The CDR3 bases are TGCGCCAGCACCGGGACAGCCGGCGGCTACGAGCAGTACTTC.

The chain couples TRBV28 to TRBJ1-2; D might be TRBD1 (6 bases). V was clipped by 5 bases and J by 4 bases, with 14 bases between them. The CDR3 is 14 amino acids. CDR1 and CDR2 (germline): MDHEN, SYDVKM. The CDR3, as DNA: TGTGCCAGCAGTCAAATCAGGGGTTCCTATGGCTACACCTTC. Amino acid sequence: CASSQIRGSYGYTF.

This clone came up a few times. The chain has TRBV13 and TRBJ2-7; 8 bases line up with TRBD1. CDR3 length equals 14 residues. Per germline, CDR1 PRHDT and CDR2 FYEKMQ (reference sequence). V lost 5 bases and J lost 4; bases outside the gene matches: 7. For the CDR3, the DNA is TGTGCCAGCAGCGCTAAGACAGGGGTTTACGAGCAGTACTTC. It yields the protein CASSAKTGVYEQYF.

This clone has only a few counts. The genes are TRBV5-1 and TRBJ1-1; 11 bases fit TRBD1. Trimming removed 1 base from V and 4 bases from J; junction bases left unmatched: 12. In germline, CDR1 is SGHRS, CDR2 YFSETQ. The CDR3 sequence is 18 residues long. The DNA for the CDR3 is TGCGCCAGCAGCTTGACTTCGTGGACAGGGGGCGCGGTCACTGAAGCTTTCTTT. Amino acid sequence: CASSLTSWTGGAVTEAFF.

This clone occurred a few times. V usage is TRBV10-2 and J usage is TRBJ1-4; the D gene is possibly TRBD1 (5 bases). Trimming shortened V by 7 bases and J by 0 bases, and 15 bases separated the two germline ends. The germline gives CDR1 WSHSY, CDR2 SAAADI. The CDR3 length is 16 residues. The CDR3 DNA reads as TGCGCCAGCACCCAACTACCGACAGCAACTAATGAAAAACTGTTTTTT. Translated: CASTQLPTATNEKLFF.

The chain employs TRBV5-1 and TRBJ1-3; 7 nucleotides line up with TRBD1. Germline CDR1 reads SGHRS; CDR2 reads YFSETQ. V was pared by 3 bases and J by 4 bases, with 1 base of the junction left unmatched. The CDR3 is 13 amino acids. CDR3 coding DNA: TGCGCCAGCAGCTGGGGACAGGGAAACACCATATATTTT. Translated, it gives CASSWGQGNTIYF. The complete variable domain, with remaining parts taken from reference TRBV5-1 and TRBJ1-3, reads KAGVTQTPRYLIKTRGQQVTLSCSPISGHRSVSWYQQTPGQGLQFLFEYFSETQRNKGNFPGRFSGRQFSNSRSEMNVSTLELGDSALYLCASSWGQGNTIYFGEGSWLTVV.

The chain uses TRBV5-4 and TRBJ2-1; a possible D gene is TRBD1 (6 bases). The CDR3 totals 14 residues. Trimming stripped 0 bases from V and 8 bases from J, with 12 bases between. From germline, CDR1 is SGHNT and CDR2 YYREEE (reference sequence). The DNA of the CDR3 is TGTGCCAGCAGCTTGGGGGGGCGCGGTGATGAGCAGTTCTTC. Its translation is CASSLGGRGDEQFF.

The CDR3 nucleotides read TGTGCCATCAGTGAGTCGACTAGCGGGAATAAGCAGTACTTC. Its protein product is CAISESTSGNKQYF. V usage is TRBV10-3 and J usage is TRBJ2-7, with 11 positions matching TRBD2. The junction had 3 bases not matched to a gene; V was cut back by 0 bases and J by 8 bases. The CDR3 runs 14 residues. Germline V lookup: CDR1 ENHRY, CDR2 SYGVKD.

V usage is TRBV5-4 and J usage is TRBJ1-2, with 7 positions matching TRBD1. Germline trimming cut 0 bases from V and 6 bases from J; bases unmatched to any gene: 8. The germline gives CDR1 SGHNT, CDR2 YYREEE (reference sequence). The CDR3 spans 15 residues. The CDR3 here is CASSLDRLGGDGYTF. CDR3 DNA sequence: TGTGCCAGCAGCTTGGATCGTTTAGGGGGCGATGGCTACACCTTC.

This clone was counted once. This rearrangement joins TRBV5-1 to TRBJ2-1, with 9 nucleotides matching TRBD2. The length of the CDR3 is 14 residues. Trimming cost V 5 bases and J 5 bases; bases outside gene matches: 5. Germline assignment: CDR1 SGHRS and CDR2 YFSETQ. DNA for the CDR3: TGCGCCAGCAGGCTGGCGGGGGGGGACAATGAGCAGTTCTTC. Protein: CASRLAGGDNEQFF.

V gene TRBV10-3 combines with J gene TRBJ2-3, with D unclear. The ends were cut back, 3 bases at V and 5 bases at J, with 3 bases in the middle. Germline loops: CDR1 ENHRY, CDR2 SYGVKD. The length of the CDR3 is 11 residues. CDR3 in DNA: TGTGCCATCAGTGAACTAGATACGCAGTATTTT. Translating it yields CAISELDTQYF.

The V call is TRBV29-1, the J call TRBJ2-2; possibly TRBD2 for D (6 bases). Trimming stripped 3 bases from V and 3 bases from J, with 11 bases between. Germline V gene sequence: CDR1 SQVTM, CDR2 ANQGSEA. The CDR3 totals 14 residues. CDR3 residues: CSVDGGTYTGELFF. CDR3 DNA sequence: TGCAGCGTTGATGGCGGGACCTACACCGGGGAGCTGTTTTTT.

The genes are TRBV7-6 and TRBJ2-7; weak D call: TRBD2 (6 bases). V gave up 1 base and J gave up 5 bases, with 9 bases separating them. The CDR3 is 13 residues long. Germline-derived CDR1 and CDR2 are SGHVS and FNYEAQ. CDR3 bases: TGTGCCAGCAGCTTAGGGGGGGTAAACGAGCAGTACTTC. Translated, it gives CASSLGGVNEQYF. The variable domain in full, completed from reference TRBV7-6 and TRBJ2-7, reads GAGVSQSPRYKVTKRGQDVALRCDPISGHVSLYWYRQALGQGPEFLTYFNYEAQQDKSGLPNDRFSAERPEGSISTLTIQRTEQRDSAMYRCASSLGGVNEQYFGPGTRLTVT.